The next 25 T cell receptor beta chains were all read from a single sample in a study of regulatory T cells in long-lasting Graves disease (dated by TCRdb to the early 2020s). The sample's time point label is to be understood as: newly diagnosed GD, antithyroid drugs for less than 3 months. For both TCR sequencing and RNA sequencing, RNA was extracted from PBMCs using TRIzol. The library was generated by multiplex PCR. TCRdb records Illumina HiSeq 4000 as the sequencer. CDR3 regions were amplified by Arm-PCR with iRepertoire HTBI primers to construct TCR beta libraries. TCRdb reprocessed the public reads (quality trimming at Q25 with fastp, clone calling with MiXCR) and kept in-frame beta chains. Merged by CDR3 protein, the rows form single entries marked with the most common genes and DNA. This sample lists 350,000 to 450,000 distinct CDR3 sequences; about 15% were detected once. Over 15% of the sample belongs to the ten largest clones.

Separately, the same data were catalogued under a study of T cells in Graves' hyperthyroidism and ophthalmopathy.

The sequences come from peripheral blood mononuclear cells (PBMCs), collected at new diagnosis, from a patient treated with antithyroid drugs. The receptors stem from a woman in her twenties or thirties with Graves disease. Donor details come from another sample of the same person, matched by shared clones.

This clonotype was picked up many times. This chain links TRBV5-1 with TRBJ2-3; D is ambiguous. Per the germline V gene, CDR1 is SGHRS and CDR2 is YFSETQ. The V end lost 4 bases, the J end lost 0 bases, and 9 bases lay between the germline ends. The CDR3 covers 14 residues. The CDR3 sequence is CASSPTTSTDTQYF. The CDR3 DNA is TGCGCCAGCAGCCCGACGACTAGCACAGATACGCAGTATTTT. The full variable domain, with the rest looked up from reference TRBV5-1 and TRBJ2-3, is KAGVTQTPRYLIKTRGQQVTLSCSPISGHRSVSWYQQTPGQGLQFLFEYFSETQRNKGNFPGRFSGRQFSNSRSEMNVSTLELGDSALYLCASSPTTSTDTQYFGPGTRLTVL.

The chain employs TRBV10-2 and TRBJ1-4; D is uncertain. The CDR3 extends over 15 amino acids. With 0 bases removed from V and 4 bases from J, the gap between germline ends came to 9 bases. Germline assignment: CDR1 WSHSY and CDR2 SAAADI. This CDR3 reads CASSESWGSNEKLFF. CDR3 DNA: TGCGCCAGCAGTGAGTCTTGGGGTAGTAATGAAAAACTGTTTTTT.

This clonotype was found many times. J is TRBJ1-1 and V is TRBV18, with D tentatively TRBD1 (5 bases). Germline V gives CDR1 KGHSH, CDR2 LQKENI. CDR3 size: 13 residues. Trimming pared 6 bases from V and 3 bases from J, leaving 11 bases between. The CDR3 protein is CASSQGGDTEAFF. As DNA, the CDR3 is TGTGCCAGCTCCCAGGGCGGGGACACTGAAGCTTTCTTT.

The gene calls are TRBV20-1 and TRBJ2-4, with D possibly TRBD2 on 5 matching bases. The J call is uncertain, as TRBJ2-5 better fits the DNA end. CDR1 and CDR2 from the germline V gene are DFQATT and SNEGSKA (reference sequence). The CDR3 covers 13 residues. The CDR3 protein is CSAPLAPRETQYF. The CDR3 nucleotides are TGCAGTGCACCTCTAGCCCCCAGGGAGACCCAGTACTTC.

The table lists this clonotype with many counts. CDR3 in amino acids: CSASPASGRVGGELFF. The CDR3 nucleotides read TGCAGTGCTAGCCCGGCTAGCGGGAGGGTAGGCGGGGAGCTGTTTTTT. This chain joins TRBV20-1 and TRBJ2-2, with 12 bases aligning to TRBD2. CDR3 length: 16 amino acids. V was pared by 3 bases and J by 7 bases, with 9 bases of the junction left unmatched. Germline V gene lookup returns CDR1 DFQATT and CDR2 SNEGSKA (reference sequence).

This clonotype was observed a handful of times. The chain recombines TRBV29-1 with TRBJ1-1, with TRBD1 identical over 10 bases. This CDR3 is built from 14 residues. Germline V gene sequence: CDR1 SQVTM, CDR2 ANQGSEA. V shed 3 bases, J shed 3 bases, and the junction held 4 bases outside the gene matches. Here the CDR3 DNA reads TGCAGCGTTGAGGGCGACAGGGGGCACACTGAAGCTTTCTTT. Its protein product is CSVEGDRGHTEAFF.

This clonotype was picked up many times. This sequence joins TRBV12-3 or TRBV12-4 and TRBJ2-1; 8 positions agree with TRBD1. Trimming took 3 bases from V and 9 from J; bases not matched to a gene: 7. This CDR3 region has 14 residues. In DNA form, the CDR3 reads TGTGCCAGCAGTTTGGACGGGACAGGCGGTGAGCAGTTCTTC. Amino acids: CASSLDGTGGEQFF.

In this sample, this clonotype turned up a few times. This chain connects TRBV2 to TRBJ1-6; D gene uncertain. Trimming shortened V by 3 bases and J by 4 bases, and 10 bases separated the two germline ends. Germline V gives CDR1 SNHLY, CDR2 FYNNEI. CDR3 length: 15 amino acids. CDR3 protein: CASSDPGEYNSPLHF. CDR3 DNA: TGTGCCAGCAGTGACCCCGGGGAGTATAATTCACCCCTCCACTTT.

This clonotype was counted ten times or more. The V gene is TRBV7-9, the J gene TRBJ2-2; D gene uncertain. V was trimmed by 2 bases and J by 4 bases, leaving 17 bases between them. The CDR3 is made up of 17 amino acids. Germline CDR1 is SEHNR and CDR2 is FQNEAQ (reference sequence). This chain's CDR3 is CASSLRQFTPGTGELFF. The CDR3 DNA follows: TGTGCCAGCAGCTTAAGGCAGTTCACCCCTGGCACCGGGGAGCTGTTTTTT. Full variable domain (remainder filled in from reference TRBV7-9 and TRBJ2-2): DTGVSQNPRHKITKRGQNVTFRCDPISEHNRLYWYRQTLGQGPEFLTYFQNEAQLEKSRLLSDRFSAERPKGSFSTLEIQRTEQGDSAMYLCASSLRQFTPGTGELFFGEGSRLTVL.

This clonotype was counted ten times or more. The chain joins TRBV10-3 to TRBJ2-5; no reliable D call. CDR3 size: 13 residues. The germline CDR1 and CDR2 sequences are ENHRY and SYGVKD. The V end was cut by 2 bases, the J end by 5 bases, with 9 bases between. CDR3 sequence: CAISEGISETQYF. The CDR3, as DNA: TGTGCCATCAGTGAGGGCATTAGTGAGACCCAGTACTTC.

The chain is built from TRBV27 and TRBJ2-5, with 10 bases identical to TRBD1. Germline V gives CDR1 MNHEY, CDR2 SMNVEV (reference sequence). The junction had 14 bases not matched to a gene; V was cut back by 4 bases and J by 6 bases. This CDR3 region has 17 residues. The CDR3 loop reads CASSSPSRDRGAKTQYF. In DNA, the CDR3 is TGTGCCAGCAGTTCGCCCTCCCGGGACAGGGGTGCCAAGACCCAGTACTTC.

The V call is TRBV5-1, the J call TRBJ2-3; 8 nucleotides match TRBD2. V shed 1 base and J 1 base; nucleotides not matched to a gene: 14. This CDR3 contains 19 residues. Germline CDR1 reads SGHRS; CDR2 reads YFSETQ. The CDR3 sequence is CASSLYGRAAPERTDTQYF. The CDR3 DNA reads TGCGCCAGCAGCTTGTACGGGAGGGCTGCTCCGGAGCGCACAGATACGCAGTATTTT.

This clonotype was counted at least ten times. J is TRBJ1-6 and V is TRBV9; 7 positions agree with TRBD1. CDR1 is SGDLS, CDR2 YYNGEE, per germline. Losses at the gene ends were 2 bases for V and 8 bases for J; bases not matched to a gene: 7. The CDR3 consists of 15 residues. This CDR3 reads CASSVTGASDSPLHF. In DNA form, the CDR3 reads TGTGCCAGCAGCGTTACAGGGGCTAGTGATTCACCCCTCCACTTT.

Concerning this clonotype itself: This could be a read error, since a much larger clone is one nucleotide away. J is TRBJ1-2 and V is TRBV5-1, with D unclear. The V gene's germline CDR1 is SGHRS and CDR2 YFSETQ. The length of the CDR3 is 15 residues. CDR3 region: CASGLTLRVLDGYTF. The CDR3 DNA sequence: TGCGCCAGCGGCTTGACGTTAAGGGTATTGGATGGCTACACCTTC.

V gene TRBV19 combines with J gene TRBJ2-7; D may be TRBD1 or TRBD2 (5 bases each). Trimming took 7 bases from V and 9 from J, leaving 22 bases between them. The V gene's germline CDR1 is LNHDA and CDR2 SQIVND (reference sequence). There are 14 residues in the CDR3. DNA of the CDR3: TGTGCCAGTACCCCGGGACCGGCGAATACTTGGCAGTACTTC. Its translation is CASTPGPANTWQYF.

This clonotype was recorded at least ten times. The chain uses TRBV5-1 and TRBJ2-1, with TRBD2 matching 7 bases. V lost 3 bases and J lost 5; bases outside the gene matches: 11. CDR3 length: 16 residues. The germline V gene encodes CDR1 SGHRS and CDR2 YFSETQ. In nucleotides, the CDR3 is TGCGCCAGCAGCTCCGGGACCAGCGGGACTAACAATGAGCAGTTCTTC. Encoded protein: CASSSGTSGTNNEQFF.

This clonotype appeared many times. The chain couples TRBV6-2 or TRBV6-3 to TRBJ2-5; 7 positions agree with TRBD1. In germline, CDR1 is MNHEY, CDR2 SVGEGT. This CDR3 region has 16 residues. V was pared by 4 bases and J by 1 base, with 9 bases of the junction left unmatched. The CDR3 DNA follows: TGTGCCAGCAGTTTCAAACCCTGGACAGGCCAAGAGACCCAGTACTTC. Translation: CASSFKPWTGQETQYF.

This chain joins TRBV6-1 and TRBJ2-6, with 10 bases aligning to TRBD1. The CDR3 sequence is 17 residues long. Germline V gene lookup returns CDR1 MNHNS and CDR2 SASEGT. The trim removed 5 bases at V and 4 bases at J, leaving 8 bases unmatched. CDR3 sequence reads: CASSRPGQGSGANVLTF. In nucleotides, the CDR3 is TGTGCCAGCAGTCGACCGGGACAGGGGTCAGGGGCCAACGTCCTGACTTTC.

Only a few counts were recorded for this clonotype. The J gene is TRBJ2-7, the V gene TRBV28; no reliable D call. The CDR3 contains 13 residues. Per the germline V gene, CDR1 is MDHEN and CDR2 is SYDVKM. The germline V and J ends were trimmed by 1 base and 7 bases, with 11 bases remaining between them. The CDR3 protein is CASSLSVVREQYF. For the CDR3, the DNA is TGTGCCAGCAGTTTATCCGTCGTGAGGGAGCAGTACTTC. The variable domain in full, completed from reference TRBV28 and TRBJ2-7, reads DVKVTQSSRYLVKRTGEKVFLECVQDMDHENMFWYRQDPGLGLRLIYFSYDVKMKEKGDIPEGYSVSREKKERFSLILESASTNQTSMYLCASSLSVVREQYFGPGTRLTVT.

This clonotype was seen more than once but under ten times. The CDR3 is CASSPIFGGLTNYGYTF. CDR3 sequence (DNA): TGTGCCAGCAGCCCTATATTCGGAGGCCTCACTAACTATGGCTACACCTTC. The chain is built from TRBV12-3 or TRBV12-4 and TRBJ1-2, with D hard to call. V was trimmed by 6 bases and J by 0 bases, leaving 20 bases between them. CDR3 length: 17 residues.

This clonotype was counted ten times or more. The chain links TRBV6-1 to TRBJ2-1; 10 nucleotides line up with TRBD2. The germline gives CDR1 MNHNS, CDR2 SASEGT. This CDR3 spans 15 amino acids. Losses at the gene ends were 5 bases for V and 3 bases for J; bases not matched to a gene: 4. The CDR3 protein is CASSTGLADYNEQFF. The CDR3 DNA is TGTGCCAGCAGTACCGGACTAGCGGACTACAATGAGCAGTTCTTC.

This rearrangement joins TRBV7-9 to TRBJ1-1; 10 nucleotides align to TRBD1. This CDR3 has 15 residues. Germline CDR1 SEHNR, CDR2 FQNEAQ (reference sequence). J lost 7 bases, V lost 3 bases, and 8 bases had no gene match. The chain's CDR3 is CASSFIGDRGFEAFF. The CDR3 DNA sequence: TGTGCCAGCAGCTTCATTGGGGACAGGGGATTTGAAGCTTTCTTT.

There are many counts of this clonotype. The chain carries TRBV3-1 and TRBJ2-1; 12 nucleotides align to TRBD2. Trimming cost V 0 bases and J 4 bases; bases outside gene matches: 4. This CDR3 is built from 17 residues. The V gene's germline CDR1 is LGHDT and CDR2 YNNKEL (reference sequence). CDR3: CASSQDEGLAGYNEQFF. The DNA of the CDR3 is TGTGCCAGCAGCCAAGATGAGGGACTAGCGGGTTACAATGAGCAGTTCTTC.

This clonotype was seen a few times. The rearrangement joins TRBV25-1 to TRBJ2-1; 8 bases map to TRBD2. The germline V gene has CDR1 MGHDK and CDR2 SYGVNS. The CDR3 length is 16 residues. J lost 5 bases, V lost 2 bases, and 8 bases had no gene match. Written as DNA, the CDR3 is TGTGCCAGCAGTGAAGAATCTAGCGGGCCTAACAATGAGCAGTTCTTC. Translated, it gives CASSEESSGPNNEQFF.

This clonotype showed up just a few times. CDR3 bases: TGTGCCAGCAGCTTAGCCGGGGGGACGGCGATGAACACTGAAGCTTTCTTT. Translating gives CASSLAGGTAMNTEAFF. The V gene is TRBV7-2, the J gene TRBJ1-1, with D possibly matching TRBD1 (5 bases). The CDR3 is 17 amino acids. V lost 0 bases and J 0 bases, leaving 14 bases between the germline ends. The V gene's germline CDR1 is SGHTA and CDR2 FQGNSA.